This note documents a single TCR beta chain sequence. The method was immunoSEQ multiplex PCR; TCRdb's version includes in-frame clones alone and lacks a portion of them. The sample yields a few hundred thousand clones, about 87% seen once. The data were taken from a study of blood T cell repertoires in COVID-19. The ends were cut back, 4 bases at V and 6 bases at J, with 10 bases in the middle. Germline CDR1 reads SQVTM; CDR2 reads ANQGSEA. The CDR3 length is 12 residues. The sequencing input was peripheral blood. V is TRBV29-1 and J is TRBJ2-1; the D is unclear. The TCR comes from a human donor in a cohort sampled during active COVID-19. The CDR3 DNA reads TGCAGCGTTGTAATAGTTTCCAATGAGCAGTTCTTC. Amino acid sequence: CSVVIVSNEQFF.